The rows below give T cell receptor beta chains drawn from one sample of a study of OX40 agonist ivuxolimab in advanced cancers. Here immunoSEQ multiplex PCR was the method, and the copy in TCRdb shows in-frame clones only, minus some. The table lists 45,000 to 65,000 clones, about four fifths of them singletons. The sample consisted of CD4+ or CD8+ T cells sorted from blood, taken in a trial of the OX40 agonist ivuxolimab. The receptors originated from an adult with an advanced solid tumor such as melanoma, head and neck, liver or kidney cancer. Each CDR3 is given with its conserved first and last residue. The order of the fields is J gene, D gene, clone size, V gene, CDR3 DNA, CDR3 protein. A D gene is named only where the DNA matches it firmly. Only part of the rows carry a size: once, few, many, or a class if the clone is expanded.

TRBJ1-5	-	-	TRBV7-9	TGTGCCAGCAGCTTAGGGTCAACAGGCCTAGAGGGTAATCAGCCCCAGCATTTT	CASSLGSTGLEGNQPQHF
TRBJ2-7	TRBD1	-	TRBV5-1	TGCGCCAGCAGCCCCCGGGACAGGGGGCTCTACGAGCAGTACTTC	CASSPRDRGLYEQYF
TRBJ1-2	TRBD1	-	TRBV5-1	TGCGCCAGCAGCTTGGGGACAGGGGTGTATGGCTACACCTTC	CASSLGTGVYGYTF
TRBJ2-1	-	-	TRBV5-1	TGCGCCAGCAGCCCAGACCCGGGCGGGGATGAGCAGTTCTTC	CASSPDPGGDEQFF
TRBJ1-2	-	few	TRBV27	TGTGCCAGCAGTGCTACGCGGGGGGCTAACTATGGCTACACCTTC	CASSATRGANYGYTF
TRBJ2-7	-	-	TRBV29-1	TGCAGACAATTATCCGGGACCCTGAGAGACCACGAGCAGTACTTC	CRQLSGTLRDHEQYF
TRBJ2-7	TRBD2	-	TRBV6-6	TGTGCCAGCAGGCCCCTAGCGGGGGGGCTCGAGCAGTACTTC	CASRPLAGGLEQYF
TRBJ1-1	-	few	TRBV18	TGTGCCAGCTCACTTCAGACAGGTTCAACCTCAGGGACTGAAGCTTTCTTT	CASSLQTGSTSGTEAFF
TRBJ1-1	-	few	TRBV10-1	TGCGCCAGCAGTGAAGCAGGGAACCCCACTGAAGCTTTCTTT	CASSEAGNPTEAFF
TRBJ2-6	-	once	TRBV7-3	TGTGCCAGCAGCTTACAGGGAGGCGCTGGGGCCAACGTCCTGACTTTC	CASSLQGGAGANVLTF
TRBJ1-5	TRBD1	-	TRBV6-6	TGTGCCAGCAGCTCAGGCCAGGGGGGCCGCAATCAGCCCCAGCATTTT	CASSSGQGGRNQPQHF
TRBJ1-5	-	few	TRBV9	TGTGCCAGCAGCGTCCGGGACGGAAGCAATCAGCCCCAGCATTTT	CASSVRDGSNQPQHF
TRBJ1-5	-	-	TRBV6-6	TGTGCCAGCAGTTACAGGGCAGTCAATCAGCCCCAGCATTTT	CASSYRAVNQPQHF
TRBJ1-2	-	-	TRBV4-3	TGCGCCAGCAGCCAAGAACGGGGGTTATACTATGGCTACACCTTC	CASSQERGLYYGYTF
TRBJ1-6	TRBD1	-	TRBV5-6	TGTGCCAGCAGCCCCGGGACAGGGAGCTCCTATAATTCACCCCTCCACTTT	CASSPGTGSSYNSPLHF
TRBJ1-1	-	-	TRBV6-1	TGTGCCAGCAGTGATCCTGGGTCGGCCACTGAAGCTTTCTTT	CASSDPGSATEAFF